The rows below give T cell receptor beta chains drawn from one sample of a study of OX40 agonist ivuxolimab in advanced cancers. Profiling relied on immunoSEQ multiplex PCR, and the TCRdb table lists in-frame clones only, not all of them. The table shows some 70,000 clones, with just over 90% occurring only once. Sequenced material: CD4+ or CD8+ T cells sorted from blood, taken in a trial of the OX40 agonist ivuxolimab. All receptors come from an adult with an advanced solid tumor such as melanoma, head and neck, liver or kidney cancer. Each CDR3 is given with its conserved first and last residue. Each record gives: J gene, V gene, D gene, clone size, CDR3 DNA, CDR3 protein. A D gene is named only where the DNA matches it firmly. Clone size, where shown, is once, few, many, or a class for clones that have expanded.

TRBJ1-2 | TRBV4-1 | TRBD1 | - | TGCGCCAGCAGCCAAGACGCCGGGACAGCAAGGGGTGGCTACACCTTC | CASSQDAGTARGGYTF
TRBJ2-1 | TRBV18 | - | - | TGTGCCAGCTCATCAGGGGCCTTGGAGCAGTTCTTC | CASSSGALEQFF
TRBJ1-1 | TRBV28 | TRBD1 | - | TGTGCCAGCAGTTTACGGACAGGGAAGGCTTTCTTT | CASSLRTGKAFF
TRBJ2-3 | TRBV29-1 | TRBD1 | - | TGCAGCGTTCGACAGGGGGCTAGCACAGATACGCAGTATTTT | CSVRQGASTDTQYF
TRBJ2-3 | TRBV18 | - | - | TGTGCCAGCGCCCCCGGACTCGGAGATCGAGGGCAGTATTTT | CASAPGLGDRGQYF
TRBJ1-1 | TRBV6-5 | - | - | TGTGCCAGCGCCTCCAACACTGAAGCTTTCTTT | CASASNTEAFF
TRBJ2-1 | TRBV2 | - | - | TGTGCCAGCAGTGTTCCGAGTTATGAGCAGTTCTTC | CASSVPSYEQFF
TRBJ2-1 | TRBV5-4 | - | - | TGTGCCAGCAGCTTCCAGGTTTACAATGAGCAGTTCTTC | CASSFQVYNEQFF
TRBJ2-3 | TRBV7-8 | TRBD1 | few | TGTGCCAGCAGCTTAGGGCTTCCGGGACAGGGAACAGATACGCAGTATTTT | CASSLGLPGQGTDTQYF
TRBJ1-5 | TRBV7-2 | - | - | TGTGCCAGCAGCTTAGACGTTGGTCAGCCCCAGCATTTT | CASSLDVGQPQHF
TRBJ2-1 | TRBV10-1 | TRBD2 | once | TGCGCCAGCAGTGATCCGGGACTAGCGGGAATTTATGAGCAGTTCTTC | CASSDPGLAGIYEQFF
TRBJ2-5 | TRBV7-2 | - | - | TGTGCCAGCATGGGGACCCAAGAGACCCAGTACTTC | CASMGTQETQYF
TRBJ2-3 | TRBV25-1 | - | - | TGTGCCAGTAGGGTCGGCACAGATACGCAGTATTTT | CASRVGTDTQYF
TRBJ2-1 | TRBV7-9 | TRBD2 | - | TGTGCCAGCAGCCGAGCGGGAGGGCCCTACAATGAGCAGTTCTTC | CASSRAGGPYNEQFF
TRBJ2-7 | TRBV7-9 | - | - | TGTGCCAGCACCGGAGAGAGCTCCTACGAGCAGTACTTC | CASTGESSYEQYF
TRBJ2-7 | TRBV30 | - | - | TGTGCCTGGAGTCCCGCCGACAGTTTTCGCTACGAGCAGTACTTC | CAWSPADSFRYEQYF
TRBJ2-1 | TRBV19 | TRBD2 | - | TGTGCCAGTAGTCTTCGGACTAGCGGAGCCTACAGCTCCTACAATGAGCAGTTCTTC | CASSLRTSGAYSSYNEQFF
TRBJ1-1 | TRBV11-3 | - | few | TGTGCCAGCAGCGCTAGGACGGCCCAAGAAGCTTTCTTT | CASSARTAQEAFF
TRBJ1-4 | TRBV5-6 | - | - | TGTGCCAGCAGCTTGGTCTGGGGCGGGGAAAAACTGTTTTTT | CASSLVWGGEKLFF
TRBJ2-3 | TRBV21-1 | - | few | TGTGCCAGCTCCGTGGACAGGGAGGGGTTGGTCAGTAGCACAGATACGCAGTATTTT | CASSVDREGLVSSTDTQYF
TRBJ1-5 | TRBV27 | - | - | TGTGCCAGCAAAGGGTCGGGGGGCTGGGGTCAGCCCCAGCATTTT | CASKGSGGWGQPQHF
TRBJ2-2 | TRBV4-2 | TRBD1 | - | TGTGCCAGCAGCCCCAGACAGGGGTTCAACACCGGGGAGCTGTTTTTT | CASSPRQGFNTGELFF
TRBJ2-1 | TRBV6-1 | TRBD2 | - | TGTGCCAGCAGTGACCGACTAGCGGGGTACAATGAGCAGTTCTTC | CASSDRLAGYNEQFF
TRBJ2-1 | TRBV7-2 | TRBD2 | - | TGTGCCAGCAGCCCCGTGACTAGCCCAGGTGAGCAGTTCTTC | CASSPVTSPGEQFF
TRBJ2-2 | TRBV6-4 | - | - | TGTGCCAGCAGTGTCCAGAGCAACACCGGGGAGCTGTTTTTT | CASSVQSNTGELFF
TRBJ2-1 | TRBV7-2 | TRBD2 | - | TGTGCCAGCAGTATTAGCGGGGGGGCGGATAATGAGCAGTTCTTC | CASSISGGADNEQFF
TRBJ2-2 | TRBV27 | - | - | TGTGCCACCTCAAGGGGGGGAGGGGACACCGGGGAGCTGTTTTTT | CATSRGGGDTGELFF
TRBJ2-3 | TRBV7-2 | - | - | TGTGCCAGCAGCTTAAGGGGGGGGCCCACAGATACGCAGTATTTT | CASSLRGGPTDTQYF
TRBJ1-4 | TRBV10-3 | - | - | TGTGCCATCAAACGAGCTGGCGGTGAAAAACTGTTTTTT | CAIKRAGGEKLFF
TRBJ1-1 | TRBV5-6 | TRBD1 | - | TGTGCCAGCAGCTTCGGGGACAGGGGCACTGAAGCTTTCTTT | CASSFGDRGTEAFF
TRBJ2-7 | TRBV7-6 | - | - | TGTGCCAGCAGCAGATCGACAGGAATGCTCTACGAGCAGTACTTC | CASSRSTGMLYEQYF
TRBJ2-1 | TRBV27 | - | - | TGTGCCAGCAGCCCCCAATTGGGGAACAATGAGCAGTTCTTC | CASSPQLGNNEQFF
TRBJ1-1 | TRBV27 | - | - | TGTGCCAGCAGTTTATCGAGGGGGGCTTACACTGAAGCTTTCTTT | CASSLSRGAYTEAFF
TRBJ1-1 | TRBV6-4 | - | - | TGTGCCAGCAGCGTCTCAGGGGCAACTGAAGCTTTCTTT | CASSVSGATEAFF
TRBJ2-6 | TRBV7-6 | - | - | TGTGCCAGCAGCTTAGTGGGCTCTGGGGCCAACGTCCTGACTTTC | CASSLVGSGANVLTF
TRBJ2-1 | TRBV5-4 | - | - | TGTGCCAGCAGCCCGACTGATAGCTCCTACAATGAGCAGTTCTTC | CASSPTDSSYNEQFF
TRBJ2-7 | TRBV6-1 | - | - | TGTGCCAGCAGTGTCAGTACCTACGAGCAGTACTTC | CASSVSTYEQYF
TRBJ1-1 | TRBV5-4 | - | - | TGTGCCAGCAGCTCACACACGAACACTGAAGCTTTCTTT | CASSSHTNTEAFF
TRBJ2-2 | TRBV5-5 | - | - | TGTGCCAGCAGCTTAGGGGGGAACACCGGGGAGCTGTTTTTT | CASSLGGNTGELFF
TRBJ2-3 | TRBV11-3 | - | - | TGTGCCAGCAGTCACGCTCAGGACACAGATACGCAGTATTTT | CASSHAQDTDTQYF
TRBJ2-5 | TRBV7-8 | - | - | TGTGCCAGCAGCCGAAACGGGGAAGAGGAGACCCAGTACTTC | CASSRNGEEETQYF
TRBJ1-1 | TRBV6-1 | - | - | TGTGCCAGCAGACTAGGGGAGGTGAACACTGAAGCTTTCTTT | CASRLGEVNTEAFF
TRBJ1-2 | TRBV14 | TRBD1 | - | TGTGCCAGCAGCCAAGATCTCCTTCGGACAGGGGCCCGGGGCTACACCTTC | CASSQDLLRTGARGYTF
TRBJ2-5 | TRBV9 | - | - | TGTGCCAGCAGCGTTAGCGGCCAAGAGACCCAGTACTTC | CASSVSGQETQYF
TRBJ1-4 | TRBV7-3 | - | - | TGTGCCAGCAGCTTTAGAACTAATGAAAAACTGTTTTTT | CASSFRTNEKLFF
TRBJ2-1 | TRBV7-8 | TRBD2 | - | TGTGCCAGCAGCTTGGAACTAGCGGGGGGCCAGAATGAGCAGTTCTTC | CASSLELAGGQNEQFF
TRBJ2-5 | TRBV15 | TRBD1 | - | TGTGCCACCAGCTTCGTACCGGGACAGGGTAACCTGGAGACCCAGTACTTC | CATSFVPGQGNLETQYF
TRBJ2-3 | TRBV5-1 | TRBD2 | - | TGCGCCAGCAGCTTGGCTTCGCGAGCGGGGGCAGATACGCAGTATTTT | CASSLASRAGADTQYF
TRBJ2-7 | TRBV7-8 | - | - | TGTGCCAGCTCCCAGGGGGGGAACTCCTACGAGCAGTACTTC | CASSQGGNSYEQYF
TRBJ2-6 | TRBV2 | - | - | TGTGCCAGCCAATCAGGGACTGGGGCCAACGTCCTGACTTTC | CASQSGTGANVLTF
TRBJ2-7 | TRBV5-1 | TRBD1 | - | TGCGCCAGCAGCGTCCGAGGACAGGGGTCAAACGAGCAGTACTTC | CASSVRGQGSNEQYF
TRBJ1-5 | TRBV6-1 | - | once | TGTGCCAGCAGTGAAGCAGGGGGGACGGGCAATCAGCCCCAGCATTTT | CASSEAGGTGNQPQHF